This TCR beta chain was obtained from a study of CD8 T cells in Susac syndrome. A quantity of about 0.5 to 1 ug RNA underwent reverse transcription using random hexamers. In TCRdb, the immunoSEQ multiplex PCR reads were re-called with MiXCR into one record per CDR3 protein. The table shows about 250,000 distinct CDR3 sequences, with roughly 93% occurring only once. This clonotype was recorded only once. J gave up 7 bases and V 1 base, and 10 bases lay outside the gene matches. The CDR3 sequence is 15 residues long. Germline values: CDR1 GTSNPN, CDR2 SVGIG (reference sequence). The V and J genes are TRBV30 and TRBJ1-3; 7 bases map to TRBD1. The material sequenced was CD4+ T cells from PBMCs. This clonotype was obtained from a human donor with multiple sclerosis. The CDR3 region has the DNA TGTGCCTGGAGTGCCCACAGGGGCGCGGCGAACACCATATATTTT. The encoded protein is CAWSAHRGAANTIYF.